A selection of T cell receptor beta chains follows, all from one sample in a study of T cell responses to AZD1222 COVID-19 vaccine. The protocol was immunoSEQ multiplex PCR, while the TCRdb copy is restricted to in-frame clones and leaves out a portion. The repertoire holds around 120,000 clones, around 93% seen once, with approximately 8% in the top ten. Sequences were derived from peripheral blood, sampled 28 days after the second AZD1222 dose. The receptors shown here come from an adult who received the AZD1222 COVID-19 vaccine. Both conserved end residues are part of each CDR3. Fields, in order: CDR3 protein, CDR3 DNA, J gene, V gene, D gene, clone size. A D gene is named only where the DNA matches it firmly. Some rows have no size entry. The others give once, few or many, or a class for an expanded clone.

CDR3 protein: CASSLMGAETQYF
CDR3 DNA: TGTGCCAGCAGTTTAATGGGGGCAGAGACCCAGTACTTC
J gene: TRBJ2-5
V gene: TRBV27
D gene: .
clone size: .

CDR3 protein: CASSQGQSNSPLHF
CDR3 DNA: TGTGCCAGCAGCCAGGGACAGAGCAATTCACCCCTCCACTTT
J gene: TRBJ1-6
V gene: TRBV3-1/TRBV3-2
D gene: TRBD1
clone size: .

CDR3 protein: CATSRDGAQGTHEKLFF
CDR3 DNA: TGTGCCACCAGCAGAGATGGGGCACAGGGTACGCATGAAAAACTGTTTTTT
J gene: TRBJ1-4
V gene: TRBV15
D gene: .
clone size: .

CDR3 protein: CAISESKGEGETQYF
CDR3 DNA: TGTGCCATCAGTGAGTCTAAGGGGGAGGGAGAGACCCAGTACTTC
J gene: TRBJ2-5
V gene: TRBV10-3
D gene: .
clone size: medium-sized

CDR3 protein: CASSLDIGSTYEQYF
CDR3 DNA: TGTGCCAGCAGCTTAGATATAGGCAGTACCTACGAGCAGTACTTC
J gene: TRBJ2-7
V gene: TRBV7-6
D gene: .
clone size: .

CDR3 protein: CASLRDRSEAFF
CDR3 DNA: TGTGCCAGCCTCCGGGACAGAAGTGAAGCTTTCTTT
J gene: TRBJ1-1
V gene: TRBV12-3/TRBV12-4
D gene: TRBD1
clone size: .

CDR3 protein: CASSKKPAGDQSSTDTQYF
CDR3 DNA: TGTGCCAGCAGCAAAAAACCCGCAGGGGACCAATCTAGCACAGATACGCAGTATTTT
J gene: TRBJ2-3
V gene: TRBV7-8
D gene: .
clone size: .

CDR3 protein: CASSTFLTGQGARSNQPQHF
CDR3 DNA: TGCGCCAGCAGCACCTTCCTTACGGGACAGGGGGCGCGTAGCAATCAGCCCCAGCATTTT
J gene: TRBJ1-5
V gene: TRBV4-1
D gene: TRBD1
clone size: .

CDR3 protein: CASSIQHANTEAFF
CDR3 DNA: TGTGCCAGCAGCATCCAACACGCGAACACTGAAGCTTTCTTT
J gene: TRBJ1-1
V gene: TRBV7-9
D gene: .
clone size: .

CDR3 protein: CASSLQSTDTQYF
CDR3 DNA: TGTGCCAGCAGCTTGCAGTCCACAGATACGCAGTATTTT
J gene: TRBJ2-3
V gene: TRBV7-9
D gene: .
clone size: once

CDR3 protein: CASSFTSGTDTQYF
CDR3 DNA: TGCGCCAGCAGCTTCACTAGCGGAACAGATACGCAGTATTTT
J gene: TRBJ2-3
V gene: TRBV5-1
D gene: TRBD2
clone size: once

CDR3 protein: CASSLGRNNEQFF
CDR3 DNA: TGTGCCAGCAGCTTAGGTCGAAACAATGAGCAGTTCTTC
J gene: TRBJ2-1
V gene: TRBV11-2
D gene: .
clone size: .

CDR3 protein: CASSLDRFPDTQYF
CDR3 DNA: TGTGCCAGCAGCCTCGACAGGTTTCCAGATACGCAGTATTTT
J gene: TRBJ2-3
V gene: TRBV7-2
D gene: .
clone size: .

CDR3 protein: CASSQEGRGLAGLGEQFF
CDR3 DNA: TGTGCCAGCAGCCAAGAGGGGCGGGGACTAGCGGGATTAGGTGAGCAGTTCTTC
J gene: TRBJ2-1
V gene: TRBV3-1/TRBV3-2
D gene: TRBD2
clone size: once

CDR3 protein: CASSIGTSGDLYNEQFF
CDR3 DNA: TGTGCCAGTAGTATAGGGACTAGCGGGGATCTCTACAATGAGCAGTTCTTC
J gene: TRBJ2-1
V gene: TRBV19
D gene: TRBD2
clone size: .

CDR3 protein: CASSQDDQGSNEQYF
CDR3 DNA: TGTGCCAGCAGCCAAGACGATCAGGGGAGCAACGAGCAGTACTTC
J gene: TRBJ2-7
V gene: TRBV3-1/TRBV3-2
D gene: .
clone size: .

CDR3 protein: CASSQLAGVGSEQFF
CDR3 DNA: TGTGCCAGCAGTCAGCTAGCGGGAGTAGGATCTGAGCAGTTCTTC
J gene: TRBJ2-1
V gene: TRBV28
D gene: TRBD2
clone size: .

CDR3 protein: CSAEYDGYTF
CDR3 DNA: TGCAGTGCTGAATACGATGGCTACACCTTC
J gene: TRBJ1-2
V gene: TRBV20-1
D gene: .
clone size: .

CDR3 protein: CASSSTGGNQPQHF
CDR3 DNA: TGTGCCAGTAGTTCAACCGGAGGCAATCAGCCCCAGCATTTT
J gene: TRBJ1-5
V gene: TRBV19
D gene: .
clone size: .

CDR3 protein: CASSIKGWNTEAFF
CDR3 DNA: TGTGCCAGTAGTATAAAAGGGTGGAACACTGAAGCTTTCTTT
J gene: TRBJ1-1
V gene: TRBV19
D gene: .
clone size: .

CDR3 protein: CASHWGLNQPQHF
CDR3 DNA: TGTGCCAGTCATTGGGGCCTCAATCAGCCCCAGCATTTT
J gene: TRBJ1-5
V gene: TRBV2
D gene: .
clone size: .

CDR3 protein: CASSLALNRGRMKDGYTF
CDR3 DNA: TGTGCCAGCAGCTTAGCGCTTAACAGGGGGCGCATGAAGGATGGCTACACCTTC
J gene: TRBJ1-2
V gene: TRBV7-2
D gene: TRBD1
clone size: .

CDR3 protein: CASKGLQGTRQPQHF
CDR3 DNA: TGTGCCAGCAAAGGCTTACAGGGTACACGCCAGCCCCAGCATTTT
J gene: TRBJ1-5
V gene: TRBV2
D gene: .
clone size: .

CDR3 protein: CATDTRASGIGEQFF
CDR3 DNA: TGTGCCACCGACACGAGGGCTAGCGGGATCGGTGAGCAGTTCTTC
J gene: TRBJ2-1
V gene: TRBV24-1
D gene: TRBD2
clone size: .

CDR3 protein: CASSFDRADEQYF
CDR3 DNA: TGTGCCAGCAGCTTCGACAGGGCGGACGAGCAGTACTTC
J gene: TRBJ2-7
V gene: TRBV7-2
D gene: TRBD1
clone size: .

CDR3 protein: CASSQLRYNQPQHF
CDR3 DNA: TGTGCCAGCAGCCAATTACGCTACAATCAGCCCCAGCATTTT
J gene: TRBJ1-5
V gene: TRBV16
D gene: .
clone size: .

CDR3 protein: CASSQGPGHNGYTF
CDR3 DNA: TGTGCCAGCAGCCAAGGTCCAGGACATAATGGCTACACCTTC
J gene: TRBJ1-2
V gene: TRBV3-1/TRBV3-2
D gene: .
clone size: .

CDR3 protein: CASSLGQGRNSPLHF
CDR3 DNA: TGCGCCAGCAGCTTGGGCCAGGGCCGTAATTCACCCCTCCACTTT
J gene: TRBJ1-6
V gene: TRBV5-1
D gene: .
clone size: .

CDR3 protein: CASSPLAGAYSGANVLTF
CDR3 DNA: TGTGCCAGCTCACCACTAGCGGGGGCCTACTCTGGGGCCAACGTCCTGACTTTC
J gene: TRBJ2-6
V gene: TRBV18
D gene: TRBD2
clone size: .

CDR3 protein: CASSSRLAGVGTDTQYF
CDR3 DNA: TGCGCCAGCAGCTCGAGACTAGCGGGAGTTGGCACAGATACGCAGTATTTT
J gene: TRBJ2-3
V gene: TRBV5-1
D gene: TRBD2
clone size: .

CDR3 protein: CSVIFRAEAFF
CDR3 DNA: TGCAGCGTTATATTTAGGGCTGAAGCTTTCTTT
J gene: TRBJ1-1
V gene: TRBV29-1
D gene: .
clone size: .

CDR3 protein: CASSQLQGRDEKLFF
CDR3 DNA: TGTGCCAGCAGCCAACTACAGGGGAGAGATGAAAAACTGTTTTTT
J gene: TRBJ1-4
V gene: TRBV14
D gene: TRBD1
clone size: .

CDR3 protein: CASSLTRGRTHEQYF
CDR3 DNA: TGTGCCAGCAGCCTAACCAGGGGGCGTACCCACGAGCAGTACTTC
J gene: TRBJ2-7
V gene: TRBV7-2
D gene: TRBD1
clone size: .

CDR3 protein: CASSLVRENEKLFF
CDR3 DNA: TGTGCCAGCAGCTTAGTCCGGGAAAATGAAAAACTGTTTTTT
J gene: TRBJ1-4
V gene: TRBV11-2
D gene: .
clone size: .

CDR3 protein: CASSQEGYVQNTEAFF
CDR3 DNA: TGCGCCAGCAGCCAGGAAGGGTATGTTCAGAACACTGAAGCTTTCTTT
J gene: TRBJ1-1
V gene: TRBV4-1
D gene: .
clone size: .

CDR3 protein: CASSQLISGINEQFF
CDR3 DNA: TGTGCCAGCAGCCAATTGATATCGGGGATCAATGAGCAGTTCTTC
J gene: TRBJ2-1
V gene: TRBV14
D gene: .
clone size: .

CDR3 protein: CASSDSNMGGNTIYF
CDR3 DNA: TGTGCCAGCAGTGACAGCAACATGGGAGGAAACACCATATATTTT
J gene: TRBJ1-3
V gene: TRBV28
D gene: .
clone size: once

CDR3 protein: CASSISINKGVGTEAFF
CDR3 DNA: TGTGCCAGCAGCATATCGATAAATAAGGGGGTGGGCACTGAAGCTTTCTTT
J gene: TRBJ1-1
V gene: TRBV11-2
D gene: .
clone size: once

CDR3 protein: CASSTYTEIYGYTF
CDR3 DNA: TGTGCCAGCAGTACATACACAGAAATCTATGGCTACACCTTC
J gene: TRBJ1-2
V gene: TRBV2
D gene: .
clone size: .

CDR3 protein: CASSQSPRGYTF
CDR3 DNA: TGTGCCAGCAGCCAATCTCCGAGGGGCTACACCTTC
J gene: TRBJ1-2
V gene: TRBV14
D gene: .
clone size: .

CDR3 protein: CASSPGSYGYTF
CDR3 DNA: TGTGCCAGCAGCCCAGGGAGCTATGGCTACACCTTC
J gene: TRBJ1-2
V gene: TRBV28
D gene: .
clone size: .

CDR3 protein: CASSQVLSTYGYTF
CDR3 DNA: TGCGCCAGCAGCCAAGTTCTCTCAACCTATGGCTACACCTTC
J gene: TRBJ1-2
V gene: TRBV4-1
D gene: .
clone size: .

CDR3 protein: CASSPPDTDTQYF
CDR3 DNA: TGTGCCAGCAGCCCCCCAGACACAGATACGCAGTATTTT
J gene: TRBJ2-3
V gene: TRBV13
D gene: .
clone size: medium-sized

CDR3 protein: CASSEIGTAAYEQYF
CDR3 DNA: TGTGCCAGCAGTGAAATAGGGACGGCAGCCTACGAGCAGTACTTC
J gene: TRBJ2-7
V gene: TRBV2
D gene: .
clone size: .

CDR3 protein: CASSELANSYEQYF
CDR3 DNA: TGTGCCAGCAGTGAATTGGCTAACTCCTACGAGCAGTACTTC
J gene: TRBJ2-7
V gene: TRBV2
D gene: .
clone size: .

CDR3 protein: CASRLGGPRSPLHF
CDR3 DNA: TGTGCCAGCAGACTAGGGGGCCCTCGATCACCCCTCCACTTT
J gene: TRBJ1-6
V gene: TRBV3-1/TRBV3-2
D gene: TRBD1
clone size: .

CDR3 protein: CASSGDFNQPQHF
CDR3 DNA: TGTGCCAGCTCAGGGGACTTCAATCAGCCCCAGCATTTT
J gene: TRBJ1-5
V gene: TRBV18
D gene: .
clone size: few

CDR3 protein: CASSLVADTQYF
CDR3 DNA: TGTGCCAGCAGCTTAGTGGCGGATACGCAGTATTTT
J gene: TRBJ2-3
V gene: TRBV13
D gene: .
clone size: .

CDR3 protein: CASSLSGRGVYGYTF
CDR3 DNA: TGTGCCAGCAGTTTATCCGGTCGTGGCGTCTATGGCTACACCTTC
J gene: TRBJ1-2
V gene: TRBV27
D gene: .
clone size: .

CDR3 protein: CASSLATNNYGYTF
CDR3 DNA: TGCGCCAGCAGCTTGGCCACCAACAACTATGGCTACACCTTC
J gene: TRBJ1-2
V gene: TRBV5-1
D gene: .
clone size: .

CDR3 protein: CVTRSRTGSQPQHF
CDR3 DNA: TGTGTCACGCGTTCTAGGACAGGGAGTCAGCCCCAGCATTTT
J gene: TRBJ1-5
V gene: TRBV6-5
D gene: TRBD1
clone size: .

CDR3 protein: CASSEFGQRRVEKLFF
CDR3 DNA: TGTGCCAGCAGCGAATTCGGACAGAGGCGGGTGGAAAAACTGTTTTTT
J gene: TRBJ1-4
V gene: TRBV2
D gene: .
clone size: .

CDR3 protein: CASSSTLAGDTQYF
CDR3 DNA: TGTGCCAGCAGCTCGACTTTAGCCGGGGATACGCAGTATTTT
J gene: TRBJ2-3
V gene: TRBV28
D gene: .
clone size: .